The T cell receptor beta chain described here comes from a study of shared clonotypes between healthy human individuals. Positive CCR7 selection of CD45RO-negative cells yielded the naive CD8 cells, and terminally differentiated effector memory CD45RA+ cells were excluded. Sequencing was performed with immunoSEQ multiplex PCR; in TCRdb, only in-frame clones are kept and a portion is missing. The top ten clones hold about 1.1% of a sample with over 2 million clones, about 95% of them seen once. The sample consisted of naive CD8+ T cells sorted from blood. The TCR comes from a man aged 18 to 30 in good health.

The CDR3 sequence is CAGLRGARPSGNTIYF. The CDR3 region has the DNA TGTGCCGGACTGAGGGGGGCCAGGCCCTCTGGAAACACCATATATTTT. The chain recombines TRBV21-1 with TRBJ1-3. TRBV21-1 is given as a pseudogene. The CDR3 spans 16 residues.